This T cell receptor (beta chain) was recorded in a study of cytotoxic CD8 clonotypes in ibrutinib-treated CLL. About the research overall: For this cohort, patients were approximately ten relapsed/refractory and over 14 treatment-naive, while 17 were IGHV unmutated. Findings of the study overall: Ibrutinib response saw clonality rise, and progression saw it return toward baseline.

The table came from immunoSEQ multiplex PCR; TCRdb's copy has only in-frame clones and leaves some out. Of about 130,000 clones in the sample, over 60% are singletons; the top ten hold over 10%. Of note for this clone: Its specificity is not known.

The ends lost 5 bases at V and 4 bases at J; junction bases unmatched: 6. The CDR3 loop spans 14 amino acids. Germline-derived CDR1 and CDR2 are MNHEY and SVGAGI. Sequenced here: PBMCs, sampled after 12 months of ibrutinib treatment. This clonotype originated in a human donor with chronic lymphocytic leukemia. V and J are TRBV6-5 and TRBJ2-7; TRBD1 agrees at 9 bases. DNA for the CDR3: TGTGCCAGCAGTCTTACAGGGGGCTCTTACGAGCAGTACTTC. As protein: CASSLTGGSYEQYF.